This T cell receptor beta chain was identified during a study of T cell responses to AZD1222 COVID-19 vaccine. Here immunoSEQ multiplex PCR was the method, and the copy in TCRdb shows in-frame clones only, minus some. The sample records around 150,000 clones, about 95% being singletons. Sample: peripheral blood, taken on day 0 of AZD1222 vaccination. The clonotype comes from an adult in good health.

The CDR3 reads CASSVQRSDEQFF. In DNA, the CDR3 is TGTGCCAGTAGTGTCCAGAGAAGCGATGAGCAGTTCTTC. This rearrangement joins TRBV19 to TRBJ2-1; D is unresolved. With 5 bases removed from V and 8 bases from J, the gap between germline ends came to 13 bases. CDR3 length: 13 residues. The V gene's germline CDR1 is LNHDA and CDR2 SQIVND (reference sequence).